This T cell receptor (beta chain) is drawn from a study of CD8 T cells in Susac syndrome. General study findings and limits: In its TCR sequencing and HLA analysis, the study acknowledged that the number of individuals was relatively small.

Random hexamers were used to reverse transcribe roughly 0.45 to 1 ug of RNA. Coverage of TCR beta CDR3 amplification by immunoSEQ multiplex PCR extended to 54 Vbeta and 13 Jbeta. TCRdb recomputed calls from the immunoSEQ multiplex PCR reads with MiXCR, one row per CDR3 protein. The data show around 140,000 distinct CDR3 sequences, over 80% seen once. This clonotype was seen a handful of times. What it binds is unknown. CD8+ and CD4+ T cells from blood underwent TCR beta sequencing, which was carried out in a high-throughput format. The authors negatively isolated CD8+ and CD4+ T cells and FACS-enriched TEMRA cells. Germline values: CDR1 DFQATT, CDR2 SNEGSKA (reference sequence). This CDR3 has 12 amino acids.

V and J are TRBV20-1 and TRBJ1-2; TRBD1 might be the D (5 bases). The clonotype originates from a human donor with multiple sclerosis. The material sequenced was CD8+ T cells from PBMCs. The DNA of the CDR3 is TGCAGCGTTGGGGGGGGATCCGATGGCTACACCTTC. Protein: CSVGGGSDGYTF.